The clone carrying this T cell receptor beta chain appeared many times. The antigen remains unidentified. Germline V gene sequence: CDR1 MNHEY, CDR2 SMNVEV (reference sequence). This CDR3 region has 16 residues. Trimming at V came to 6 bases and at J to 5 bases, leaving 11 bases not matched to a gene. The data originate from a study of human T cells and chemical hapten exposure. General observations from the study: Expanded TCRs were compared with controls, and the expanded TCRs formed significantly more large CDR3 similarity clusters.

Regarding time point: pre-sensitization, week 0. The sample's treatment: therapeutic diphenylcyclopropenone sensitization with weekly scalp DPC. Each patch-test visit's blood sample preceded patch application. Via MiXCR, TCRdb re-called the RACE reads, giving one row per CDR3 protein. The sample includes a few hundred thousand distinct CDR3 sequences, around 5% seen only once; the top ten take over 7%. This sample comprised whole blood, obtained in connection with sensitization to the hapten diphenylcyclopropenone (DPC). The sequence derives from a woman between 18 and 29 years old with alopecia areata. Some clones in this sample may be carry-over from other donors' samples. The J gene is TRBJ1-5, the V gene TRBV27, with 9 bases lining up with TRBD1. The CDR3 nucleotides are TGTGCCAGCAGAACAGGGGGCCGAGGGGTCGATCAGCCCCAGCATTTT. This gives the protein CASRTGGRGVDQPQHF.